One and the same sample provided the 18 T cell receptor beta chains below, sequenced in a study of regulatory T cells in long-lasting Graves disease. Combining iRepertoire HTBI primers with Arm-PCR of CDR3 regions, the authors built TCR beta libraries. TCRdb reprocessed the multiplex PCR reads with MiXCR, giving one entry per CDR3 protein. The data show more than 300,000 distinct CDR3 sequences, roughly 16% seen once. The time point was: newly diagnosed GD, antithyroid drugs for less than 3 months. The TCR library was prepared using RNA isolated from PBMCs. This specimen consisted of peripheral blood mononuclear cells (PBMCs), obtained at new diagnosis, from a patient treated with antithyroid drugs. These receptors all stem from a female donor with Graves disease.

This clonotype was detected ten times or more. The rearrangement uses TRBV3-1 and TRBJ2-2; 10 positions agree with TRBD1. V lost 3 bases, J lost 4 bases, and 5 bases stayed unmatched. CDR1 is LGHDT and CDR2 is YNNKEL in the germline V gene (reference sequence). CDR3 length: 16 residues. In nucleotides, the CDR3 is TGTGCCAGCAGCCATAGGGACAGGGGTGTCACCGGGGAGCTGTTTTTT. Protein: CASSHRDRGVTGELFF.

This clonotype was counted many times. The chain carries TRBV11-2 and TRBJ1-2, with TRBD1 as a possible D gene (5 bases). Between the trimmed V and J ends, which lost 3 bases and 1 base, there was a span of 30 bases. CDR1 is SGHAT and CDR2 is FQNNGV in the germline V gene. This CDR3 has 21 amino acids. The CDR3 DNA reads as TGTGCCAGCAGCTTTGGAACCGGATGGGGCAGAGCCACGCTCTATAACTATGGCTACACCTTC. This sequence encodes CASSFGTGWGRATLYNYGYTF.

This clonotype was seen ten or more times. This chain uses TRBV4-3 with TRBJ1-1; the D is unclear. There are 15 residues in the CDR3. CDR1 and CDR2 (germline): LGHNA, YSLEER. With 0 bases removed from V and 1 base from J, the gap between germline ends came to 9 bases. In DNA, the CDR3 is TGCGCCAGCAGCCAAGAAACCCAGAAGAACACTGAAGCTTTCTTT. It codes for CASSQETQKNTEAFF.

Notes on this clonotype: Possible read error: a much larger clone is one base away. V gene TRBV12-3 or TRBV12-4 combines with J gene TRBJ1-2; D remains ambiguous. The CDR3 extends over 12 amino acids. CDR3 region: CAGRRVNYGYTF. CDR3 nucleotide sequence: TGTGCCGGCAGGAGGGTTAACTATGGCTACACCTTC.

In this sample, this clonotype turned up a few times. One base away lies a much larger clone, so this may be a sequencing read error. J is TRBJ1-1 and V is TRBV20-1; maybe TRBD1 (6 bases). V lost 3 bases and J 4 bases, leaving 18 bases between the germline ends. CDR3 size: 15 residues. The V gene's germline CDR1 is DFQATT and CDR2 SNEGSKA (reference sequence). CDR3 nucleotide sequence: TGCAGTGCTAGCGGGGGACAAGCTCTCGGCACTGAAGCTTTCTTT. This encodes CSASGGQALGTEAFF.

The genes are TRBV4-3 and TRBJ1-2; tentatively, D is TRBD1 (6 bases). The CDR3 sequence is 16 residues long. Deletions cut 0 bases from V and 4 bases from J, with 15 bases between. Per the germline V gene, CDR1 is LGHNA and CDR2 is YSLEER. The CDR3 spells CASSQDLGRGGYGYTF. DNA of the CDR3: TGCGCCAGCAGCCAAGATTTGGGCAGGGGAGGCTATGGCTACACCTTC.

This clonotype has a count of ten or more. The chain carries TRBV12-5 and TRBJ1-5; D might be TRBD1 (6 bases). Germline V gene lookup returns CDR1 LGHNT and CDR2 FRNRAP. The CDR3 loop spans 14 amino acids. V was pared by 7 bases and J by 7 bases, with 17 bases between. The CDR3 spells CASAPGGINQPQHF. The CDR3 nucleotides read TGTGCTAGTGCCCCGGGGGGCATAAACCAGCCCCAGCATTTT. Complete variable domain (other parts from reference TRBV12-5 and TRBJ1-5): DARVTQTPRHKVTEMGQEVTMRCQPILGHNTVFWYRQTMMQGLELLAYFRNRAPLDDSGMPKDRFSAEMPDATLATLKIQPSEPRDSAVYFCASAPGGINQPQHFGDGTRLSIL.

There are many counts of this clonotype. V usage is TRBV5-5 and J usage is TRBJ1-5; TRBD1 might be the D (6 bases). Germline CDR1 is SGHKS and CDR2 is YYEKEE (reference sequence). CDR3 size: 15 residues. The germline V and J ends were trimmed by 0 bases and 2 bases, with 9 bases remaining between them. The DNA of the CDR3 is TGTGCCAGCAGCTTGGCAGGGGTTGGCAATCAGCCCCAGCATTTT. Translating gives CASSLAGVGNQPQHF.

This clonotype was seen ten or more times. The V gene is TRBV10-1, the J gene TRBJ1-1; D call uncertain. The CDR3 extends over 14 amino acids. V was trimmed by 6 bases and J by 1 base, leaving 12 bases between them. Germline loops: CDR1 WNHNN, CDR2 SYGVQD (reference sequence). CDR3 protein: CASSRGRWNTEAFF. The CDR3 nucleotides read TGCGCCAGCAGCCGAGGACGTTGGAACACTGAAGCTTTCTTT.

Many counts were recorded for this clonotype. The chain links TRBV6-1 to TRBJ1-2; 7 bases are a match to TRBD1. Per the germline V gene, CDR1 is MNHNS and CDR2 is SASEGT. This CDR3 comprises 16 residues. The trim removed 4 bases at V and 8 bases at J, leaving 16 bases unmatched. The CDR3 DNA reads as TGTGCCAGCAGTGGCCGGGACAGTATACTTTCTGAAGGCTACACCTTC. As protein: CASSGRDSILSEGYTF.

This chain uses TRBV7-9 with TRBJ2-1, with 7 bases lining up with TRBD1. V lost 4 bases to trimming and J lost 0 bases; unmatched junction nucleotides: 9. The germline V gene has CDR1 SEHNR and CDR2 FQNEAQ (reference sequence). The CDR3 runs 17 residues. CDR3 nucleotides: TGTGCCAGCAGCTGGGACAGCGGACCAAACTCCTACAATGAGCAGTTCTTC. It translates to CASSWDSGPNSYNEQFF. Full variable domain (outside the CDR3, taken from reference TRBV7-9 and TRBJ2-1): DTGVSQNPRHKITKRGQNVTFRCDPISEHNRLYWYRQTLGQGPEFLTYFQNEAQLEKSRLLSDRFSAERPKGSFSTLEIQRTEQGDSAMYLCASSWDSGPNSYNEQFFGPGTRLTVL.

The genes are TRBV2 and TRBJ2-5; no clear D. The CDR3 spans 12 residues. Germline CDR1 SNHLY, CDR2 FYNNEI. Trimming left V 0 bases short and J 4 bases short, with 3 bases between. The CDR3 DNA sequence: TGTGCCAGCAGTGAAGCGACAGAGACCCAGTACTTC. This translates into CASSEATETQYF. Drawing the rest from reference TRBV2 and TRBJ2-5, the complete variable domain is EPEVTQTPSHQVTQMGQEVILRCVPISNHLYFYWYRQILGQKVEFLVSFYNNEISEKSEIFDDQFSVERPDGSNFTLKIRSTKLEDSAMYFCASSEATETQYFGPGTRLLVL.

The chain has TRBV6-5 and TRBJ1-5; D ambiguous. Looked up from germline, CDR1 is MNHEY and CDR2 is SVGAGI. V dropped 6 bases and J dropped 6 bases, with 12 bases sitting between them. CDR3 length equals 13 residues. CDR3 loop: CASRQPPAQPQHF. CDR3 coding DNA: TGTGCCAGCAGACAACCCCCCGCTCAGCCCCAGCATTTT.

This clonotype was found many times. The gene calls are TRBV11-2 and TRBJ2-1, with 12 bases that match TRBD2. CDR1 is SGHAT and CDR2 is FQNNGV in the germline V gene. The CDR3 covers 15 residues. V trimming: 5 bases; J trimming: 7 bases; junction bases outside the gene matches: 6. CDR3 bases: TGTGCCAGCAGCCCCGGACTAGCGGGAACGAATGAGCAGTTCTTC. Protein product: CASSPGLAGTNEQFF.

The genes are TRBV7-8 and TRBJ2-5; TRBD1 or TRBD2 may be the D gene (6 bases each). The length of the CDR3 is 15 residues. Trimming cost V 5 bases and J 5 bases, with 18 bases left between them. Germline-derived CDR1 and CDR2 are SGHVS and FQNEAQ. Here the CDR3 DNA reads TGTGCCAGCAGCCCGCGGGACAACAAGGAGGAGACCCAGTACTTC. Its protein is CASSPRDNKEETQYF. The entire variable domain, with the rest obtained from reference TRBV7-8 and TRBJ2-5, is as follows: GAGVSQSPRYKVAKRGQDVALRCDPISGHVSLFWYQQALGQGPEFLTYFQNEAQLDKSGLPSDRFFAERPEGSVSTLKIQRTQQEDSAVYLCASSPRDNKEETQYFGPGTRLLVL.

This clonotype was seen many times. The V and J genes are TRBV20-1 and TRBJ1-1; TRBD1 matches 9 bases. Trimming cost V 2 bases and J 4 bases; bases outside gene matches: 11. The CDR3 totals 16 residues. Germline loops: CDR1 DFQATT, CDR2 SNEGSKA (reference sequence). The CDR3 sequence is CSARNKKMDRGTEAFF. Here the CDR3 DNA reads TGCAGTGCTAGAAATAAAAAAATGGACAGGGGCACTGAAGCTTTCTTT.

This clonotype was counted a few times. The V and J genes are TRBV12-3 or TRBV12-4 and TRBJ2-3, with TRBD2 matching over 10 bases. Trimming took 0 bases from V and 3 from J; bases not matched to a gene: 9. The CDR3 is made up of 18 amino acids. The CDR3 region is CASSLARKRGGFTDTQYF. The CDR3 nucleotides read TGTGCCAGCAGTTTAGCGCGGAAGCGGGGGGGCTTTACAGATACGCAGTATTTT.

This chain joins TRBV27 and TRBJ2-3; 7 bases align to TRBD2. This CDR3 contains 17 residues. CDR1 and CDR2 (germline): MNHEY, SMNVEV (reference sequence). After removal of 4 bases from V and 6 bases from J, the junction contained 16 bases not matched to a gene. CDR3 amino acids: CASSWQRDVQLEDTQYF. The CDR3 nucleotides are TGTGCCAGCAGTTGGCAGCGGGATGTTCAACTTGAGGATACGCAGTATTTT.